These 28 T cell receptor beta chains were all obtained from the same sample, sequenced in a study of blood T cell repertoires in COVID-19. Only in-frame clones appear in the TCRdb table, and some are missing; sequencing was by immunoSEQ multiplex PCR. The table records 250,000 to 400,000 clones, 88% of them present only once. Sequencing used peripheral blood. These receptor sequences come from a woman aged 30 to 39 with COVID-19, enrolled during active disease.

The V call is TRBV3-1 (or the pseudogene TRBV3-2), the J call TRBJ2-7; the D gene is possibly TRBD2 (6 bases). V was shortened by 4 bases and J by 6 bases, with 13 bases between the two germline ends. Germline CDR1 and CDR2: LGHDT and YNNKEL (reference sequence). The CDR3 spans 13 residues. The CDR3 here is CASSPWDFPEQYF. DNA of the CDR3: TGTGCCAGCAGCCCCTGGGACTTCCCCGAGCAGTACTTC.

V is TRBV12-3 or TRBV12-4 and J is TRBJ1-5, with a tentative D call TRBD1 (5 bases). Deletions cut 0 bases from V and 11 bases from J, with 11 bases between. The CDR3 contains 13 residues. The CDR3 coding sequence is TGTGCCAGCAGTTTAGCGCCGACAGAGTCCCAGCATTTT. It codes for CASSLAPTESQHF.

The V call is TRBV5-6, the J call TRBJ1-6; a possible D gene is TRBD1 (5 bases). The CDR3 has 17 residues. V was clipped by 0 bases and J by 8 bases, with 18 bases between them. CDR1 and CDR2 from the germline V gene are SGHDT and YYEEEE. Written as DNA, the CDR3 is TGTGCCAGCAGCTTGGCCGGAAGACAGTCCTTTTATTCACCCCTCCACTTT. Its protein is CASSLAGRQSFYSPLHF.

This clone was observed a single time. The genes are TRBV5-5 and TRBJ1-5; perhaps TRBD1 as D (6 bases). CDR1 SGHKS and CDR2 YYEKEE come from the germline V gene (reference sequence). This CDR3 spans 15 amino acids. Trimming shortened V by 6 bases and J by 5 bases, and 18 bases separated the two germline ends. In nucleotides, the CDR3 is TGTGCCAGCACAGAAGGACAGTTTCTTTATCAGCCCCAGCATTTT. Translated, it gives CASTEGQFLYQPQHF.

The chain combines TRBV12-3 or TRBV12-4 with TRBJ1-1; no reliable D call. V dropped 3 bases and J dropped 4 bases, with 6 bases sitting between them. This CDR3 is built from 12 residues. This CDR3 is CASSFVSTEAFF. CDR3 nucleotide sequence: TGTGCCAGCAGTTTTGTGAGCACTGAAGCTTTCTTT.

This rearrangement joins TRBV19 to TRBJ2-2, with TRBD1 as a possible D gene (6 bases). The germline V and J ends were trimmed by 5 bases and 5 bases, with 27 bases remaining between them. Germline values: CDR1 LNHDA, CDR2 SQIVND (reference sequence). This CDR3 spans 19 amino acids. In DNA form, the CDR3 reads TGTGCCAGTAGTCCCCGCCGAGTTGCAGGACTCAGGGGTACCGGGGAGCTGTTTTTT. Translated: CASSPRRVAGLRGTGELFF.

This chain links TRBV28 with TRBJ1-5, with D tentatively TRBD1 (5 bases). V was cut by 6 bases and J by 7 bases, with 16 bases left in between. From germline, CDR1 is MDHEN and CDR2 SYDVKM. This CDR3 comprises 14 residues. The CDR3 protein is CASSPSTGVQPQHF. The CDR3 DNA is TGTGCCAGCAGCCCGAGCACGGGGGTACAGCCCCAGCATTTT.

The gene calls are TRBV6-5 and TRBJ1-1, with unresolved D. V was pared by 2 bases and J by 8 bases, with 9 bases between. CDR1 is MNHEY, CDR2 SVGAGI, per germline. CDR3 length: 12 residues. The CDR3 coding sequence is TGTGCCAGCAGTTACGGTGTGACAGAAGCTTTCTTT. This translates into CASSYGVTEAFF.

The V and J genes are TRBV9 and TRBJ1-1; D uncertain. CDR1 is SGDLS and CDR2 is YYNGEE in the germline V gene. The V and J ends lost 2 bases and 6 bases respectively, with 14 bases between them. There are 14 residues in the CDR3. CDR3 DNA: TGTGCCAGCAGCGTTCGGGGATCGTATGCTGAAGCTTTCTTT. This sequence encodes CASSVRGSYAEAFF.

This clone was seen more than once but under ten times. The chain joins TRBV30 to TRBJ2-2; 8 nucleotides match TRBD1. Germline trimming cut 1 base from V and 5 bases from J; bases unmatched to any gene: 12. Germline CDR1 reads GTSNPN; CDR2 reads SVGIG (reference sequence). This CDR3 contains 17 residues. The CDR3 coding sequence is TGTGCCTGGAGTGCGCGACAGGGGAGAAGATGGACCGGGGAGCTGTTTTTT. Its translation is CAWSARQGRRWTGELFF.

V is TRBV7-2 and J is TRBJ1-1; 10 bases agree with TRBD1. Looked up from germline, CDR1 is SGHTA and CDR2 is FQGNSA. The J segment lost 0 bases and the V segment lost 5 bases, leaving 3 bases of the junction unmatched. There are 15 residues in the CDR3. CDR3 sequence: CASSPDRGLNTEAFF. In DNA form, the CDR3 reads TGTGCCAGCAGCCCCGACAGGGGGCTGAACACTGAAGCTTTCTTT.

The CDR3 sequence: CSASRDRGLSYGYTF. Here the CDR3 DNA reads TGCAGTGCCAGTCGGGACAGGGGGCTGTCCTATGGCTACACCTTC. The chain has TRBV20-1 and TRBJ1-2; 12 bases are a match to TRBD1. Germline lookup yields CDR1 DFQATT and CDR2 SNEGSKA (reference sequence). The CDR3 length is 15 residues. The J segment lost 4 bases and the V segment lost 6 bases, leaving 9 bases of the junction unmatched.

The chain joins TRBV3-1 (or the pseudogene TRBV3-2) to TRBJ2-3; 11 bases align to TRBD2. Germline V gene sequence: CDR1 LGHDT, CDR2 YNNKEL (reference sequence). There are 15 residues in the CDR3. Losses at the gene ends were 4 bases for V and 7 bases for J; bases not matched to a gene: 7. The DNA for the CDR3 is TGTGCCAGCAGCCTAGAGGGACTAGCGGTAAATACGCAGTATTTT. Protein sequence: CASSLEGLAVNTQYF.

V and J are TRBV4-2 and TRBJ2-3; 13 bases match TRBD2. Looked up from germline, CDR1 is LGHNA and CDR2 is YNFKEQ. Trimming cost V 3 bases and J 1 base; bases outside gene matches: 4. The CDR3 has 17 residues. CDR3 sequence (DNA): TGTGCCAGCAGCCAGCGGACTAGCGGGGGTGGCACAGATACGCAGTATTTT. Protein: CASSQRTSGGGTDTQYF.

Notes on this clone: An end of the junction differs from the germline gene, which may be a read error. The chain recombines TRBV2 with TRBJ1-4; 10 bases agree with TRBD1. CDR1 and CDR2 (germline): SNHLY, FYNNEI. The CDR3 sequence is 13 residues long. DNA of the CDR3: TGTGCCAGCAGTGGAACGCTAAAAGGGACAGGGGTCTTT. This sequence encodes CASSGTLKGTGVF.

This clone occurred once. The J gene is TRBJ2-2, the V gene TRBV2; 8 nucleotides match TRBD2. Trimming cost V 7 bases and J 6 bases; bases outside gene matches: 4. Germline lookup yields CDR1 SNHLY and CDR2 FYNNEI. CDR3 length: 13 amino acids. The CDR3 spells CASTGGLAGELFF. The CDR3 DNA is TGTGCCAGCACGGGGGGGTTGGCCGGGGAGCTGTTTTTT.

V gene TRBV24-1 combines with J gene TRBJ1-5, with 9 nucleotides matching TRBD1. J lost 2 bases, V lost 3 bases, and 10 bases had no gene match. CDR3 length: 18 amino acids. Germline CDR1 reads KGHDR; CDR2 reads SFDVKD. The CDR3 loop is CATSDPLERTGGNQPQHF. The CDR3 DNA reads TGTGCCACCAGTGATCCACTCGAGAGGACAGGGGGCAATCAGCCCCAGCATTTT.

As DNA, the CDR3 is TGTGCCAGTAGTAGGGACGGGGGAAACACTGAAGCTTTCTTT. This translates into CASSRDGGNTEAFF. This chain uses TRBV19 with TRBJ1-1; D is perhaps TRBD1 (5 bases). V dropped 4 bases and J dropped 2 bases, with 11 bases sitting between them. The CDR3 has 14 amino acids. Germline lookup yields CDR1 LNHDA and CDR2 SQIVND (reference sequence).

V usage is TRBV19 and J usage is TRBJ1-5, with D perhaps TRBD1 (5 bases). Trimming took 8 bases from V and 5 from J, leaving 13 bases between them. The germline V gene encodes CDR1 LNHDA and CDR2 SQIVND (reference sequence). This CDR3 spans 13 amino acids. The CDR3 loop is CASAGGVYQPQHF. The CDR3, as DNA: TGTGCCAGTGCGGGGGGAGTGTATCAGCCCCAGCATTTT. The full variable domain, its missing parts supplied by reference TRBV19 and TRBJ1-5, is DGGITQSPKYLFRKEGQNVTLSCEQNLNHDAMYWYRQDPGQGLRLIYYSQIVNDFQKGDIAEGYSVSREKKESFPLTVTSAQKNPTAFYLCASAGGVYQPQHFGDGTRLSIL.

CDR3 region: CASSYSAGRPQETQYF. The CDR3 bases are TGTGCCAGCAGTTACTCGGCGGGAAGGCCCCAAGAGACCCAGTACTTC. J is TRBJ2-5 and V is TRBV6-2 or TRBV6-3, with a possible D match to TRBD2 (6 bases). The CDR3 is made up of 16 amino acids. Germline V gives CDR1 MNHEY, CDR2 SVGEGT. V lost 0 bases and J 1 base, leaving 12 bases between the germline ends.

J is TRBJ2-3 and V is TRBV3-1 (or the pseudogene TRBV3-2); 7 bases align to TRBD1. The CDR3 runs 14 residues. Germline CDR1 is LGHDT and CDR2 is YNNKEL (reference sequence). Germline trimming cut 7 bases from V and 3 bases from J; bases unmatched to any gene: 7. The CDR3 DNA is TGTGCCAGCACTGACAGGGATGGTACAGATACGCAGTATTTT. Translated, it gives CASTDRDGTDTQYF.

This clone has more than one count but fewer than ten. The V gene is TRBV18, the J gene TRBJ1-6; D might be TRBD1 (6 bases). CDR3 length equals 15 residues. Trimming took off 4 bases at V and 6 bases at J, with 13 bases between the two ends. Germline V gene data show CDR1 as KGHSH and CDR2 as LQKENI. The CDR3 bases are TGTGCCAGCTCACACCGCGGACAGACTAATTCACCCCTCCACTTT. It translates to CASSHRGQTNSPLHF. Variable domain in full (rest from reference TRBV18 and TRBJ1-6): NAGVMQNPRHLVRRRGQEARLRCSPMKGHSHVYWYRQLPEEGLKFMVYLQKENIIDESGMPKERFSAEFPKEGPSILRIQQVVRGDSAAYFCASSHRGQTNSPLHFGNGTRLTVT.

This clone was counted a single time. The V and J genes are TRBV21-1 and TRBJ1-4; the table names TRBD1, a call not compared with the DNA. TRBV21-1 is marked as a pseudogene. This CDR3 contains 16 residues. The CDR3 coding sequence is TGTGCCAGCAGCGCCATTACCCCGACAGGTCCCCACAAACTGTTTTTT. It is translated as CASSAITPTGPHKLFF.

This chain joins TRBV27 and TRBJ1-2; D not resolved. The V gene's germline CDR1 is MNHEY and CDR2 SMNVEV (reference sequence). The CDR3 sequence is 14 residues long. Trimming took off 3 bases at V and 4 bases at J, with 12 bases between the two ends. DNA for the CDR3: TGTGCCAGCAGTTTTTCCGGGTACGGCTATGGCTACACCTTC. This codes for CASSFSGYGYGYTF.

The chain couples TRBV6-4 to TRBJ2-3; weak D call: TRBD2 (5 bases). The CDR3 is made up of 13 amino acids. Germline CDR1 is MRHNA and CDR2 is SNTAGT. The ends were cut back, 1 base at V and 7 bases at J, with 9 bases in the middle. The CDR3, as DNA: TGTGCCAGCAGTGACTTACTAGGCCATACGCAGTATTTT. The encoded protein is CASSDLLGHTQYF.

The CDR3 loop is CAISVAGGMKDTQYF. In DNA form, the CDR3 reads TGTGCCATCAGCGTAGCGGGGGGTATGAAGGATACGCAGTATTTT. This rearrangement joins TRBV10-3 to TRBJ2-3, with 10 bases matching TRBD2. CDR3 length: 15 residues. The trim removed 6 bases at V and 6 bases at J, leaving 9 bases unmatched. Germline V gene data show CDR1 as ENHRY and CDR2 as SYGVKD.

CDR3 DNA: TGTGCCAGCAGCTTAGACCTCCGGGGTCAGCCCCAGCATTTT. Protein product: CASSLDLRGQPQHF. V usage is TRBV7-2 and J usage is TRBJ1-5; D is unresolved. Germline lookup yields CDR1 SGHTA and CDR2 FQGNSA. The CDR3 length is 14 residues. V gave up 1 base and J gave up 6 bases, with 10 bases separating them.

This chain links TRBV4-1 with TRBJ1-5; 10 nucleotides match TRBD1. Looked up from germline, CDR1 is MGHRA and CDR2 is YSYEKL. The CDR3 loop spans 15 amino acids. With V trimmed by 1 base and J by 7 bases, 4 bases remained unmatched. In nucleotides, the CDR3 is TGCGCCAGCAGCCAAGGACAGGGGGCGCGGCAGCCCCAGCATTTT. This codes for CASSQGQGARQPQHF.